These T cell receptor beta chains were read from a single sample in a study of blood T cell repertoires in COVID-19. Profiling relied on immunoSEQ multiplex PCR, and the TCRdb table lists in-frame clones only, not all of them. In the table there are 200,000 to 300,000 clones, 84% of which are singletons. The sample was peripheral blood. These TCRs come from a middle-aged man who had recovered from COVID-19. Each CDR3 is given with its conserved first and last residue. Fields, in order: D gene, J gene, clone size, V gene, CDR3 DNA, CDR3 protein. A D gene is named only where the DNA matches it firmly. The size of a clone is reported for some rows only, either as once, few or many, or as a class for expanded clones.

D gene: .; J gene: TRBJ1-2; clone size: few; V gene: TRBV12-3/TRBV12-4; CDR3 DNA: TGTGCCAGCAGTTTGGAAAGGGGTCATGGCTACACCTTC; CDR3 protein: CASSLERGHGYTF
D gene: TRBD2; J gene: TRBJ2-2; clone size: .; V gene: TRBV7-9; CDR3 DNA: TGTGCCAGCAGCTTAACTAGCGGGAGGTCCGGTCGCACCGGGGAGCTGTTTTTT; CDR3 protein: CASSLTSGRSGRTGELFF
D gene: TRBD1; J gene: TRBJ2-3; clone size: .; V gene: TRBV6-1; CDR3 DNA: TGTGCCAGCAGTGATTGGGACAGGAGCACAGATACGCAGTATTTT; CDR3 protein: CASSDWDRSTDTQYF
D gene: .; J gene: TRBJ1-1; clone size: .; V gene: TRBV6-5; CDR3 DNA: TGTGCCAGCAGTTACTATGCGGAGAACACTGAAGCTTTCTTT; CDR3 protein: CASSYYAENTEAFF
D gene: TRBD1; J gene: TRBJ1-2; clone size: .; V gene: TRBV19; CDR3 DNA: TGTGCCAGTAGGAGGACAGGGTTCCAATCTAACTATGGCTACACCTTC; CDR3 protein: CASRRTGFQSNYGYTF
D gene: .; J gene: TRBJ2-3; clone size: once; V gene: TRBV11-3; CDR3 DNA: TGTGCCAGCAGCTTAGATTCTCGGGGCACAGATACGCAGTATTTT; CDR3 protein: CASSLDSRGTDTQYF
D gene: TRBD1; J gene: TRBJ1-2; clone size: .; V gene: TRBV6-6; CDR3 DNA: TGTGCCAGCAGGGGACAGGGGGACTATGGCTACACCTTC; CDR3 protein: CASRGQGDYGYTF
D gene: .; J gene: TRBJ1-2; clone size: .; V gene: TRBV5-6; CDR3 DNA: TGTGCCAGCAGGCCGCCGCCCACAGGGAGAGGCCATGGCTACACCTTC; CDR3 protein: CASRPPPTGRGHGYTF
D gene: .; J gene: TRBJ1-5; clone size: .; V gene: TRBV27; CDR3 DNA: TGTGCCAGCAGTTTAGTGCGGAATCAGCCCCAGCATTTT; CDR3 protein: CASSLVRNQPQHF
D gene: .; J gene: TRBJ2-2; clone size: .; V gene: TRBV4-3; CDR3 DNA: TGCGCCAGCAGCCAAGTCTTCGGGGAGCTGTTTTTT; CDR3 protein: CASSQVFGELFF
D gene: TRBD1; J gene: TRBJ2-3; clone size: .; V gene: TRBV14; CDR3 DNA: TGTGCCAGCAGCCAAGATCCGGGACAGGGACCTACCGGCAATACGCAGTATTTT; CDR3 protein: CASSQDPGQGPTGNTQYF
D gene: .; J gene: TRBJ2-7; clone size: .; V gene: TRBV7-2; CDR3 DNA: TGTGCCAGCAGCCTACAGGTTGGGCTACGGTACGAGCAGTACTTC; CDR3 protein: CASSLQVGLRYEQYF
D gene: TRBD1; J gene: TRBJ1-2; clone size: .; V gene: TRBV7-2; CDR3 DNA: TGTGCCAGCAGCCCAACCCGCGAGGACAGGGGCCCAGGCTACACCTTC; CDR3 protein: CASSPTREDRGPGYTF
D gene: TRBD2; J gene: TRBJ2-3; clone size: .; V gene: TRBV2; CDR3 DNA: TGTGCCAGCAGTTGGACTAGCGGGGGGACTACTAGCACAGATACGCAGTATTTT; CDR3 protein: CASSWTSGGTTSTDTQYF
D gene: .; J gene: TRBJ1-4; clone size: .; V gene: TRBV5-1; CDR3 DNA: TGCGCCAGCGGCAGAGAGGGCGAAAAACTGTTTTTT; CDR3 protein: CASGREGEKLFF
D gene: .; J gene: TRBJ1-1; clone size: .; V gene: TRBV5-5; CDR3 DNA: TGTGCCAGCAGCTTGTTACAGATGAACACTGAAGCTTTCTTT; CDR3 protein: CASSLLQMNTEAFF
D gene: .; J gene: TRBJ2-1; clone size: .; V gene: TRBV5-8; CDR3 DNA: TGTGCCAGCAGGACCCGGGCGGCTAGCTGGGTACGCAATGAGCAGTTCTTC; CDR3 protein: CASRTRAASWVRNEQFF
D gene: TRBD2; J gene: TRBJ2-3; clone size: .; V gene: TRBV5-6; CDR3 DNA: TGTGCCAGCAGCCCTAGAGGGACTAGCGGGAGCACAGATACGCAGTATTTT; CDR3 protein: CASSPRGTSGSTDTQYF
D gene: .; J gene: TRBJ2-3; clone size: .; V gene: TRBV5-1; CDR3 DNA: TGCGCCAGCAGCTGGTCGGGTACTAGCACAGATACGCAGTATTTT; CDR3 protein: CASSWSGTSTDTQYF
D gene: .; J gene: TRBJ2-7; clone size: .; V gene: TRBV30; CDR3 DNA: TGTGCCTGGGGGAACGGGGGAGGGGGATACGAGCAGTACTTC; CDR3 protein: CAWGNGGGGYEQYF
D gene: TRBD1; J gene: TRBJ1-6; clone size: .; V gene: TRBV2; CDR3 DNA: TGTGCCAGCAGTGCCTTACAGGGGGCAAGTTCACCCCTCCACTTT; CDR3 protein: CASSALQGASSPLHF
D gene: .; J gene: TRBJ1-2; clone size: .; V gene: TRBV5-8; CDR3 DNA: TGTGCCAGCAGCTCGTTACCCAGGGTATCAGGCGGCTACACCTTC; CDR3 protein: CASSSLPRVSGGYTF
D gene: .; J gene: TRBJ1-1; clone size: .; V gene: TRBV5-1; CDR3 DNA: TGCGCCAGCAGCCTCGGACGGGAGAACACTGAAGCTTTCTTT; CDR3 protein: CASSLGRENTEAFF
D gene: .; J gene: TRBJ1-2; clone size: .; V gene: TRBV5-1; CDR3 DNA: TGCGCCAGCAGCTTGGGGCAGGCGAACTATGGCTACACCTTC; CDR3 protein: CASSLGQANYGYTF
D gene: .; J gene: TRBJ1-1; clone size: few; V gene: TRBV11-2; CDR3 DNA: TGTGCCAGCAGGAGACTATTGGGCAGCATGAACACTGAAGCTTTCTTT; CDR3 protein: CASRRLLGSMNTEAFF
D gene: TRBD1; J gene: TRBJ1-2; clone size: once; V gene: TRBV15; CDR3 DNA: TGTGCCACCAGAGGTACCACAGGGGCCCGTGGCTACACCTTC; CDR3 protein: CATRGTTGARGYTF
D gene: .; J gene: TRBJ2-1; clone size: .; V gene: TRBV9; CDR3 DNA: TGTGCCAGCGGGCCTGGATCCGGGAGCTCCTACAATGAGCAGTTCTTC; CDR3 protein: CASGPGSGSSYNEQFF
D gene: .; J gene: TRBJ2-5; clone size: .; V gene: TRBV5-1; CDR3 DNA: TGCGCCAGCAGCCAAGGGGGACAAGAGACCCAGTACTTC; CDR3 protein: CASSQGGQETQYF
D gene: .; J gene: TRBJ1-5; clone size: .; V gene: TRBV20-1; CDR3 DNA: TGCAGTGCTTGGTTTCGGGGGCCCCAGCATTTT; CDR3 protein: CSAWFRGPQHF
D gene: .; J gene: TRBJ1-1; clone size: .; V gene: TRBV11-3; CDR3 DNA: TGTGCCAGCAGCCCCTGGGTCGGAGGAACTGAAGCTTTCTTT; CDR3 protein: CASSPWVGGTEAFF
D gene: .; J gene: TRBJ1-5; clone size: .; V gene: TRBV10-3; CDR3 DNA: TGTGCCATCAGTGAGACCTCAGGGAACGGCCAGCCCCAGCATTTT; CDR3 protein: CAISETSGNGQPQHF
D gene: .; J gene: TRBJ2-3; clone size: .; V gene: TRBV29-1; CDR3 DNA: TGCAGCGTTGACGGACTCCCGAGCACAGATACGCAGTATTTT; CDR3 protein: CSVDGLPSTDTQYF
D gene: .; J gene: TRBJ1-2; clone size: .; V gene: TRBV5-1; CDR3 DNA: TGCGCCAGCAGCTCCGGGTTCGCTGATGGCTACACCTTC; CDR3 protein: CASSSGFADGYTF
D gene: TRBD1; J gene: TRBJ1-1; clone size: .; V gene: TRBV5-4; CDR3 DNA: TGTGCCAGCAGTTTGACAGGGCTCAACACTGAAGCTTTCTTT; CDR3 protein: CASSLTGLNTEAFF
D gene: .; J gene: TRBJ1-1; clone size: .; V gene: TRBV5-4; CDR3 DNA: TGTGCCAGCAGCTTGGCCGCCCCGGGAGGGGTAAACACTGAAGCTTTCTTT; CDR3 protein: CASSLAAPGGVNTEAFF
D gene: .; J gene: TRBJ2-1; clone size: .; V gene: TRBV2; CDR3 DNA: TGTGCCAGCAGTGAAGACAGGAGCTCCTACAATGAGCAGTTCTTC; CDR3 protein: CASSEDRSSYNEQFF
D gene: TRBD1; J gene: TRBJ1-1; clone size: .; V gene: TRBV5-1; CDR3 DNA: TGCGCCAGCAGCCCCGGACAGGGGGCAATGAACACTGAAGCTTTCTTT; CDR3 protein: CASSPGQGAMNTEAFF
D gene: TRBD1; J gene: TRBJ2-2; clone size: .; V gene: TRBV19; CDR3 DNA: TGTGCCACCACGCCGACAGGGAGGAACACCGGGGAGCTGTTTTTT; CDR3 protein: CATTPTGRNTGELFF
D gene: .; J gene: TRBJ2-7; clone size: once; V gene: TRBV2; CDR3 DNA: TGTGCCAGCAGCTTGGACATCTTCTCCTACGAGCAGTACTTC; CDR3 protein: CASSLDIFSYEQYF